This T cell receptor (beta chain) was observed in a study of OX40 agonist ivuxolimab in advanced cancers. Some clones are missing from TCRdb's copy, which holds only in-frame ones; the method was immunoSEQ multiplex PCR. Of roughly 45,000 clones in the sample, around nine tenths are singletons; the top ten hold approximately 6.8%. Germline V gives CDR1 PRHDT, CDR2 FYEKMQ (reference sequence). J lost 6 bases, V lost 2 bases, and 2 bases had no gene match. The CDR3 is 13 residues long. V and J are TRBV13 and TRBJ2-7; 9 bases align to TRBD1. The clonotype was recovered from an adult with an advanced solid tumor such as melanoma, head and neck, liver or kidney cancer. The source was CD4+ or CD8+ T cells sorted from blood, collected in a trial of the OX40 agonist ivuxolimab. The DNA for the CDR3 is TGTGCCAGCAGCTTAACAGGGGGCTTCGAGCAGTACTTC. It encodes CASSLTGGFEQYF.